Listed below are T cell receptor beta chains from one sample, sequenced in a study of blood T cell repertoires in COVID-19. TCRdb's table, derived via immunoSEQ multiplex PCR, lists solely in-frame clones and lacks some. The sample consists of 120,000 or so clones, about four fifths of them appearing once. The sequenced sample was peripheral blood. The receptors were gathered from a man aged 65 to 85 with acute or convalescent COVID-19. Each CDR3 is given with its conserved first and last residue. A D gene is named only where the DNA matches it firmly. The size of a clone is reported for some rows only, either as once, few or many, or as a class for expanded clones.

j_call	d_call	v_call	clone_size	cdr3_nt	cdr3_aa
TRBJ1-1	NA	TRBV5-4	few	TGTGCCAGCAGCCCGGGGTTTTATGTAGACCAGGCGAACACTGAAGCTTTCTTT	CASSPGFYVDQANTEAFF
TRBJ1-2	TRBD1	TRBV12-3/TRBV12-4	NA	TGTGCCAGTACGGGACAGGGCAACGGCTACACCTTC	CASTGQGNGYTF
TRBJ1-3	NA	TRBV7-2	NA	TGTGCCAGCAGCTTATCAGGGTCCGGAAACACCATATATTTT	CASSLSGSGNTIYF
TRBJ2-7	TRBD1	TRBV6-5	NA	TGTGCCAGCGACAACCGGGACAGTTCCTACGAGCAGTACTTC	CASDNRDSSYEQYF
TRBJ1-2	TRBD1	TRBV30	NA	TGTGCCTGGGGCAGGGGGGAGGATGGCTACACCTTC	CAWGRGEDGYTF
TRBJ1-3	NA	TRBV21-1	NA	TGTGCCAGCAGCAAAGAAAAGGGGGCGGGAAACACCATATATTTT	CASSKEKGAGNTIYF
TRBJ1-3	NA	TRBV6-2/TRBV6-3	NA	TGTGCCAGCATCCCCGACGGGAGCTCTGGAAACACCATATATTTT	CASIPDGSSGNTIYF
TRBJ2-1	TRBD1	TRBV12-3/TRBV12-4	NA	TGTGCCAGCAGTTTGACAGGGTATGAGCAGTTCTTC	CASSLTGYEQFF
TRBJ2-7	NA	TRBV6-5	NA	TGTGCCAGCAGTTACTCGCCAGGGAATTACGAGCAGTACTTC	CASSYSPGNYEQYF
TRBJ2-2	TRBD2	TRBV5-1	NA	TGCGCCAGCAGCTTGGGGCTAGCGGGGTCAGGGGAGCTGTTTTTT	CASSLGLAGSGELFF
TRBJ2-3	TRBD1	TRBV15	few	TGTGCCACCAGCAGAGCCCAGACAGGGGGTAAAGATACGCAGTATTTT	CATSRAQTGGKDTQYF
TRBJ2-7	NA	TRBV5-1	NA	TGCGCCAGCAGCCGAGATTCACCCTCCTACGAGCAGTACTTC	CASSRDSPSYEQYF
TRBJ2-7	TRBD1	TRBV27	NA	TGTGCCAGCAGTTGGACAGGGGGATCCTACGAGCAGTACTTC	CASSWTGGSYEQYF
TRBJ2-7	TRBD1	TRBV19	once	TGTGCCAGTAGTATAGTGGTCCAGGGGGTGAGCTACGAGCAGTACTTC	CASSIVVQGVSYEQYF
TRBJ2-4	NA	TRBV18	once	TGTGCCAGCTCACGGGCCGCGAGGGAAAACATTCAGTACTTC	CASSRAARENIQYF
TRBJ2-4	TRBD1	TRBV4-1	NA	TGCGCCAGCAGCCAAGTTGGACAGGGGATGTCCAAAAACATTCAGTACTTC	CASSQVGQGMSKNIQYF
TRBJ1-5	NA	TRBV9	NA	TGTGCCAGCAGCGTAGAGCCAGGGTGGGGCCAGCCCCAGCATTTT	CASSVEPGWGQPQHF
TRBJ1-1	NA	TRBV7-9	NA	TGTGCCAGCAGCCGCCGGCAGGGGCGAAACGGTACTGAAGCTTTCTTT	CASSRRQGRNGTEAFF
TRBJ1-6	TRBD1	TRBV5-8	NA	TGTGCCAGCAGAACAGGGGCGTCTTCACCCCTCCACTTT	CASRTGASSPLHF
TRBJ1-2	TRBD1	TRBV15	NA	TGTGCCACCAGCAGAGAAGGGGGGACCAGGGGGCCGGTCGACTATGGCTACACCTTC	CATSREGGTRGPVDYGYTF
TRBJ1-2	NA	TRBV5-6	NA	TGTGCCAGCAGCTTGGCTGAGAACTATGGCTACACCTTC	CASSLAENYGYTF
TRBJ1-1	NA	TRBV5-4	NA	TGTGCCAGCAGCTCGGACCCTACGGACTCCGGCACTGAAGCTTTCTTT	CASSSDPTDSGTEAFF
TRBJ1-4	TRBD1	TRBV2	few	TGTGCCAGCAGTTTGGGGTCCGGGACAGAAGAAAAACTGTTTTTT	CASSLGSGTEEKLFF
TRBJ1-2	TRBD1	TRBV19	NA	TGTGCCAGTAGTTGGGACAGGGGGCGTTTTTCCCATGGCTACACCTTC	CASSWDRGRFSHGYTF
TRBJ1-1	NA	TRBV6-5	NA	TGTGCCAGCAGTTACCGCAGGGAACTAGAAGCTTTCTTT	CASSYRRELEAFF
TRBJ1-1	TRBD1	TRBV5-4	few	TGTGCCAGCAGCGCGGGACAGCCAACTGAAGCTTTCTTT	CASSAGQPTEAFF
TRBJ1-2	TRBD1	TRBV19	few	TGTGCCAGTACCCAGACAGGGCCAGGCTACACCTTC	CASTQTGPGYTF
TRBJ1-2	NA	TRBV19	NA	TGTGCCAGTAGGATCCCCACGGTGGCGGGTCGAGGCTACACCTTC	CASRIPTVAGRGYTF
TRBJ1-4	TRBD1	TRBV5-6	NA	TGTGCCAGCAGCTCCAAGGGGGACAGCACGGAAAAACTGTTTTTT	CASSSKGDSTEKLFF
TRBJ2-7	TRBD2	TRBV19	NA	TGTGCCAGTAGCGCCCCAGGAGCGGGGCCTTCCTACGAGCAGTACTTC	CASSAPGAGPSYEQYF
TRBJ1-2	NA	TRBV6-5	NA	TGTGCCAGCAGCTGGGACACTAACTATGGCTACACCTTC	CASSWDTNYGYTF
TRBJ1-6	NA	TRBV7-3	NA	TGTGCCAGCAGCTTTACGCCCTATTATTCACCCCTCCACTTT	CASSFTPYYSPLHF
TRBJ1-2	TRBD1	TRBV19	NA	TGTGCCAGCTGGGACAGGACTAACTATGGCTACACCTTC	CASWDRTNYGYTF
TRBJ2-7	TRBD1	TRBV27	NA	TGTGCCAGCAGTCCCAGACAGGGGGCCTACGAGCAGTACTTC	CASSPRQGAYEQYF
TRBJ1-2	NA	TRBV15	NA	TGTGCCACCAGCAGAGGAGAAGCCAGGATCGACGGCTACACCTTC	CATSRGEARIDGYTF
TRBJ2-7	NA	TRBV7-9	many	TGTGCCAGCAGCTTATTTATCGAGCAGTACTTC	CASSLFIEQYF
TRBJ1-2	NA	TRBV2	medium-sized	TGTGCCAGTCACCGCGATTCTAACTATGGCTACACCTTC	CASHRDSNYGYTF
TRBJ2-3	NA	TRBV12-3/TRBV12-4	NA	TGTGCCAGCAGTTTCTTCACAGATACGCAGTATTTT	CASSFFTDTQYF
TRBJ2-3	TRBD1	TRBV4-3	NA	TGCGCCAGCAGCCTCCTTCAGGGGACAGGGGCCGGAGATACGCAGTATTTT	CASSLLQGTGAGDTQYF
TRBJ1-2	NA	TRBV19	NA	TGTGCCAGTAGTATTACCATCTCATTCTCAGATCACCGGGCTTTCTCCGGGAACCGGCATGGCTACACCTTC	CASSITISFSDHRAFSGNRHGYTF
TRBJ1-3	NA	TRBV29-1	NA	TGCAGCGTTGGCGGCATTACTGGAGACACCATATATTTT	CSVGGITGDTIYF
TRBJ2-5	TRBD1	TRBV6-5	NA	TGTGCCAGCAGTTGGGGACAGGGTCGAGAGACCCAGTACTTC	CASSWGQGRETQYF
TRBJ2-5	TRBD2	TRBV19	NA	TGTGCCAGTAGTATAGCGGGGGGGCTCGGGGAGACCCAGTACTTC	CASSIAGGLGETQYF
TRBJ1-4	NA	TRBV27	NA	TGTGCCAGCAGTCGCGAGGGCACTAATGAAAAACTGTTTTTT	CASSREGTNEKLFF
TRBJ2-7	NA	TRBV4-3	few	TGCGCCAGCAGCCAAGCGCCTAGCGCCTCCTACGAGCAGTACTTC	CASSQAPSASYEQYF
TRBJ1-2	TRBD1	TRBV2	NA	TGTGCCAGCACCGTGGGACAGGGGTATGGCTACACCTTC	CASTVGQGYGYTF
TRBJ2-5	TRBD2	TRBV12-3/TRBV12-4	NA	TGTGCCAGCAGTCGACTAGCGGAAGAGACCCAGTACTTC	CASSRLAEETQYF
TRBJ2-7	NA	TRBV7-8	NA	TGTGCCAGCAGCCTAGGGGCAGACTACTACGAGCAGTACTTC	CASSLGADYYEQYF
TRBJ1-2	TRBD1	TRBV9	NA	TGTGCCAGCAGCCCAGGCGGGACAGCTAACTCCTATGGCTACACCTTC	CASSPGGTANSYGYTF
TRBJ1-1	NA	TRBV6-6	NA	TGTGCCAGCAGTTACCGTGAGGCTGAAGCTTTCTTT	CASSYREAEAFF
TRBJ1-1	NA	TRBV7-9	NA	TGTGCCAGCAGCCCTCCCCTCCAGGGTTATGCTTTCTTT	CASSPPLQGYAFF
TRBJ2-3	TRBD1	TRBV7-2	NA	TGTGCCAGCAGCATCAACAGGGGGCGCACAGATACGCAGTATTTT	CASSINRGRTDTQYF
TRBJ1-4	NA	TRBV9	NA	TGTGCCAGCAGCGAGGGGCAGGGGAATGAAAAACTGTTTTTT	CASSEGQGNEKLFF
TRBJ1-1	NA	TRBV5-1	NA	TGCGCCAGCAGCGGGAGGCTGAACACTGAAGCTTTCTTT	CASSGRLNTEAFF
TRBJ2-6	NA	TRBV7-2	NA	TGTGCCAGCAGCTTAGCCTTAATCGGTGGGGCCAACGTCCTGACTTTC	CASSLALIGGANVLTF
TRBJ2-1	TRBD1	TRBV19	NA	TGTGCCAGTAGTATCTACAGGGGTCAGGATGAGCAGTTCTTC	CASSIYRGQDEQFF
TRBJ1-1	NA	TRBV7-2	NA	TGTGCCAGCAGCTCCTCCTCAGGGTTCGGGGAAGCTTTCTTT	CASSSSSGFGEAFF
TRBJ2-1	NA	TRBV7-2	NA	TGTGCCAGCAGCCAAAACTCCTACAATGAGCAGTTCTTC	CASSQNSYNEQFF
TRBJ2-3	NA	TRBV7-3	NA	TGTGCCAGCAGCAGCACGGCGGGCCCCCGGGATACGCAGTATTTT	CASSSTAGPRDTQYF
TRBJ2-7	NA	TRBV30	once	TGTGCCTGGAGTGTACCAAGAGGGGGTTTCTCCTACGAGCAGTACTTC	CAWSVPRGGFSYEQYF